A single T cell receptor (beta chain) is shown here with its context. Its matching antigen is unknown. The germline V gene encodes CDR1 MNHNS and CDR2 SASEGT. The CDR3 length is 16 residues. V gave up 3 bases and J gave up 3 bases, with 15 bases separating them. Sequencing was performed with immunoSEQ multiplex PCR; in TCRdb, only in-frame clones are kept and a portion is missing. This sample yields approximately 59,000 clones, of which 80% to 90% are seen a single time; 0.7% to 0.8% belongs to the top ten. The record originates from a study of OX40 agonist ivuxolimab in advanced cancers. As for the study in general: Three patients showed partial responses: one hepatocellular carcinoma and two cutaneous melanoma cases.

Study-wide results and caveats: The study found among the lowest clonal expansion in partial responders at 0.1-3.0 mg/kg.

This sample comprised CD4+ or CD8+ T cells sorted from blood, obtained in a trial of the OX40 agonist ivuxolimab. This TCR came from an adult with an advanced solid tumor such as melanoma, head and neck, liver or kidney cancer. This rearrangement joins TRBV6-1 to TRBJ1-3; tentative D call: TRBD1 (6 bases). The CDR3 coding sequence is TGTGCCAGCAGTGATCCTACGACAGGTCTTGGAAACACCATATATTTT. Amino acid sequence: CASSDPTTGLGNTIYF.